Presented here are 30 T cell receptor beta chains from one specimen sequenced in a study of T-cell reconstitution after alpha-beta-depleted transplantation in children. Preparation of the TCRbeta library involved a method that used unique molecular identifiers. TCRdb redid the calling of the PCR reads with MiXCR, one entry per CDR3 protein. The table lists about 120,000 distinct CDR3 sequences, 9% to 12% of them singletons. Sample: PBMCs, taken before TCRalphabeta/CD19-depleted stem cell transplant. The receptor source for this set is a boy younger than 10 with acute lymphoblastic leukemia, due to receive a stem cell transplant.

This clonotype was counted at least ten times. This chain connects TRBV7-8 to TRBJ2-3, with TRBD2 identical over 13 bases. Germline V gene data show CDR1 as SGHVS and CDR2 as FQNEAQ. Trimming at V came to 2 bases and at J to 3 bases, leaving 8 bases not matched to a gene. This CDR3 is 18 amino acids long. For the CDR3, the DNA is TGTGCCAGCAGCTTACCCTCCGGGACTAGCGGGATGACAGATACGCAGTATTTT. This codes for CASSLPSGTSGMTDTQYF.

This clonotype was observed many times. The gene calls are TRBV6-5 and TRBJ2-5; possible D gene TRBD2, 6 bases. V lost 2 bases, J lost 5 bases, and 18 bases lay in between. Germline V gene lookup returns CDR1 MNHEY and CDR2 SVGAGI. The CDR3 is 16 amino acids. CDR3 nucleotide sequence: TGTGCCAGCAGTTACGAGAGAGCCGTTCGGGGGGAGACCCAGTACTTC. Amino acid sequence: CASSYERAVRGETQYF.

The chain employs TRBV6-1 and TRBJ2-4; unclear D gene. Germline CDR1 is MNHNS and CDR2 is SASEGT. Trimming took 1 base from V and 3 from J, leaving 10 bases between them. The CDR3 has 15 amino acids. Here the CDR3 DNA reads TGTGCCAGCAGTGAAGGGGGTCTCGGCAAAAACATTCAGTACTTC. Amino acid sequence: CASSEGGLGKNIQYF.

This clonotype was found a few times. The genes are TRBV5-1 and TRBJ1-1; the D gene is possibly TRBD1 (6 bases). Trimming pared 0 bases from V and 5 bases from J, leaving 8 bases between. The V gene's germline CDR1 is SGHRS and CDR2 YFSETQ. CDR3 length: 13 amino acids. The CDR3 coding sequence is TGCGCCAGCAGCTTGGGAAGGGGGACTGAAGCTTTCTTT. Its protein is CASSLGRGTEAFF.

The chain is built from TRBV5-1 and TRBJ2-7; D is uncertain. The V end was cut by 0 bases, the J end by 3 bases, with 10 bases between. Germline V gene data show CDR1 as SGHRS and CDR2 as YFSETQ. The CDR3 runs to 14 residues. In DNA, the CDR3 is TGCGCCAGCAGCTTGGCGGGTCAAGTCTACGAGCAGTACTTC. It specifies CASSLAGQVYEQYF.

This clonotype has a count of ten or more. The CDR3 bases are TGCGCCAGCAGCCAAGTAGATCTGGGATTCTCCTACAATGAGCAGTTCTTC. Translating gives CASSQVDLGFSYNEQFF. The chain links TRBV4-1 to TRBJ2-1; D is uncertain. V dropped 1 base and J dropped 0 bases, with 13 bases sitting between them. The CDR3 runs 17 residues. Germline V lookup: CDR1 MGHRA, CDR2 YSYEKL.

This clonotype was recorded many times. This chain connects TRBV12-3 or TRBV12-4 to TRBJ2-3; 12 nucleotides match TRBD2. The trim removed 9 bases at V and 4 bases at J, leaving 8 bases unmatched. The CDR3 is 15 amino acids. CDR3 in DNA: TGTGCCAGTCTGACTAGCGGGAGTATGGCAGATACGCAGTATTTT. Protein: CASLTSGSMADTQYF.

The genes are TRBV10-3 and TRBJ2-1, with a weak D call TRBD1 (6 bases). In germline, CDR1 is ENHRY, CDR2 SYGVKD. The CDR3 extends over 15 amino acids. V was shortened by 0 bases and J by 9 bases, with 15 bases between the two germline ends. This CDR3 is CAISESTGPRVEQFF. CDR3 in DNA: TGTGCCATCAGTGAGTCTACAGGGCCTCGTGTTGAGCAGTTCTTC.

This chain joins TRBV5-1 and TRBJ2-7, with D perhaps matching TRBD2 (5 bases). CDR1 and CDR2 (germline): SGHRS, YFSETQ. The CDR3 covers 14 residues. Deletions cut 1 base from V and 5 bases from J, with 13 bases between. The CDR3 DNA is TGCGCCAGCAGCTTGTTCGGAGGCGGAGACGAGCAGTACTTC. Translated: CASSLFGGGDEQYF. The entire variable domain, with the rest obtained from reference TRBV5-1 and TRBJ2-7, is as follows: KAGVTQTPRYLIKTRGQQVTLSCSPISGHRSVSWYQQTPGQGLQFLFEYFSETQRNKGNFPGRFSGRQFSNSRSEMNVSTLELGDSALYLCASSLFGGGDEQYFGPGTRLTVT.

The J gene is TRBJ2-1, the V gene TRBV3-1, with 8 bases identical to TRBD2. Germline assignment: CDR1 LGHDT and CDR2 YNNKEL (reference sequence). This CDR3 is built from 17 residues. V gave up 8 bases and J gave up 6 bases; unmatched junction bases: 18. The CDR3 bases are TGTGCCAGCCGCAAGAATATAGCGGGGCCAGGTTTCAATGAGCAGTTCTTC. Protein sequence: CASRKNIAGPGFNEQFF.

The genes are TRBV19 and TRBJ2-5; 7 bases fit TRBD2. The junction had 5 bases not matched to a gene; V was cut back by 3 bases and J by 1 base. The CDR3 is made up of 15 amino acids. Germline values: CDR1 LNHDA, CDR2 SQIVND (reference sequence). DNA of the CDR3: TGTGCCAGTAGTATCCTTGGCGGGAGCCAAGAGACCCAGTACTTC. Amino acid sequence: CASSILGGSQETQYF. The whole variable domain, filled in from reference TRBV19 and TRBJ2-5, reads DGGITQSPKYLFRKEGQNVTLSCEQNLNHDAMYWYRQDPGQGLRLIYYSQIVNDFQKGDIAEGYSVSREKKESFPLTVTSAQKNPTAFYLCASSILGGSQETQYFGPGTRLLVL.

A few counts support this clonotype. This rearrangement joins TRBV5-1 to TRBJ2-7; D tentatively reads TRBD1 or TRBD2 (5 bases each). Germline lookup yields CDR1 SGHRS and CDR2 YFSETQ. The length of the CDR3 is 16 residues. The ends were cut back, 0 bases at V and 3 bases at J, with 16 bases in the middle. The chain's CDR3 is CASSLGGGGALYEQYF. Here the CDR3 DNA reads TGCGCCAGCAGCTTGGGCGGTGGGGGAGCCCTCTACGAGCAGTACTTC.

The chain couples TRBV5-6 to TRBJ2-7; TRBD2 matches at 12 bases. The V and J ends lost 1 base and 2 bases, in that order; junction bases with no gene match: 7. The CDR3 has 17 residues. Germline CDR1 and CDR2: SGHDT and YYEEEE. DNA of the CDR3: TGTGCCAGCAGCTTGTACCTAGCGGGAGGGCAAACCTACGAGCAGTACTTC. Amino acid sequence: CASSLYLAGGQTYEQYF.

Only a few counts were recorded for this clonotype. The gene calls are TRBV28 and TRBJ2-7; 10 bases agree with TRBD2. The CDR3 has 16 residues. Germline V lookup: CDR1 MDHEN, CDR2 SYDVKM. Trimming took 5 bases from V and 3 from J; bases not matched to a gene: 10. The CDR3 protein is CASSPVAGGPFYEQYF. The CDR3 DNA follows: TGTGCCAGCAGTCCGGTAGCGGGAGGACCCTTCTACGAGCAGTACTTC.

This clonotype has a count of ten or more. An end of the junction does not agree with germline; a read error may underlie this. The chain has TRBV7-7 and TRBJ2-1; possibly TRBD1 or TRBD2 for D (6 bases each). The germline V gene has CDR1 SSHAT and CDR2 FNYEAQ (reference sequence). There are 17 residues in the CDR3. CDR3 region: CASSLGGRGLGGNEQFF. CDR3 bases: TGTGCTAGCAGCTTAGGAGGCAGGGGCCTAGGGGGGAATGAGCAGTTCTTC.

This clonotype was seen only a few times. The chain links TRBV5-6 to TRBJ2-4; D possibly corresponds to TRBD2 (6 bases). Germline lookup yields CDR1 SGHDT and CDR2 YYEEEE. V shed 2 bases and J shed 2 bases, with 20 bases lying between them. CDR3 length equals 18 residues. CDR3 residues: CASSFTWNSGGTKNIQYF. The CDR3 DNA reads as TGTGCCAGCAGCTTCACCTGGAATAGCGGAGGGACCAAAAACATTCAGTACTTC.

This rearrangement joins TRBV20-1 to TRBJ2-5, with D unclear. This CDR3 comprises 10 residues. CDR1 DFQATT and CDR2 SNEGSKA come from the germline V gene (reference sequence). V was pared by 3 bases and J by 5 bases, with 4 bases between. CDR3 nucleotide sequence: TGCAGTGCTAGTTGGGAGACCCAGTACTTC. Its translation: CSASWETQYF.

This clonotype was counted ten times or more. The chain employs TRBV5-1 and TRBJ2-2; weak D call: TRBD1 (6 bases). With 4 bases removed from V and 0 bases from J, the gap between germline ends came to 16 bases. Germline V gene data show CDR1 as SGHRS and CDR2 as YFSETQ. The CDR3 runs 17 residues. In nucleotides, the CDR3 is TGCGCCAGCAGCCACGGGACATCGGCTACGAACACCGGGGAGCTGTTTTTT. Its protein product is CASSHGTSATNTGELFF.

The rearrangement links TRBV10-3 to TRBJ2-7; 10 bases map to TRBD2. From germline, CDR1 is ENHRY and CDR2 SYGVKD. The ends lost 5 bases at V and 0 bases at J; junction bases unmatched: 4. This CDR3 contains 15 residues. Here the CDR3 reads CAISRTSGLSYEQYF. CDR3 coding DNA: TGTGCCATCAGTAGGACTAGCGGCCTCTCCTACGAGCAGTACTTC.

Here the CDR3 DNA reads TGCAGCGTTGAAGCTCCAGCGGGAGGTCCCACAGATACGCAGTATTTT. It translates to CSVEAPAGGPTDTQYF. The J gene is TRBJ2-3, the V gene TRBV29-1; 9 bases agree with TRBD2. In germline, CDR1 is SQVTM, CDR2 ANQGSEA. There are 16 residues in the CDR3. J gave up 2 bases and V 1 base, and 7 bases lay outside the gene matches.

The gene calls are TRBV29-1 and TRBJ2-1; TRBD2 aligns across 15 bases. CDR1 SQVTM and CDR2 ANQGSEA come from the germline V gene. The trim removed 8 bases at V and 4 bases at J, leaving 3 bases unmatched. The CDR3 has 14 amino acids. DNA for the CDR3: TGCAGCTCAGGGACTAGCGGGGGGTACAATGAGCAGTTCTTC. Amino acid sequence: CSSGTSGGYNEQFF.

Only a few counts were recorded for this clonotype. The V gene is TRBV25-1, the J gene TRBJ2-6, with D maybe TRBD1 (5 bases). CDR1 is MGHDK, CDR2 SYGVNS, per germline. The CDR3 runs 19 residues. Trimming took off 1 base at V and 0 bases at J, with 16 bases between the two ends. The CDR3 region is CASSESARGPSSGANVLTF. The CDR3 bases are TGTGCCAGCAGTGAATCTGCTAGGGGTCCCTCCTCTGGGGCCAACGTCCTGACTTTC.

This clonotype was seen many times. This rearrangement joins TRBV5-5 to TRBJ2-1; TRBD2 aligns across 7 bases. The CDR3 totals 15 residues. Germline V gives CDR1 SGHKS, CDR2 YYEKEE (reference sequence). Losses at the gene ends were 3 bases for V and 8 bases for J; bases not matched to a gene: 11. The CDR3 sequence: CASSSGLPHRYEQFF. CDR3 DNA: TGTGCCAGCAGCTCGGGACTACCGCATCGATATGAGCAGTTCTTC.

The chain has TRBV5-1 and TRBJ2-2, with D possibly matching TRBD2 (6 bases). Germline V CDR1 and CDR2: SGHRS, YFSETQ. This CDR3 is 15 amino acids long. The V gene lost 5 bases and the J gene lost 1 base, with 12 bases spanning the gap. This CDR3 is CASRFGGVNTGELFF. DNA for the CDR3: TGCGCCAGCAGATTTGGCGGGGTGAACACCGGGGAGCTGTTTTTT.

The gene calls are TRBV27 and TRBJ1-2, with a possible D match to TRBD1 (5 bases). Deletions cut 6 bases from V and 1 base from J, with 18 bases between. The length of the CDR3 is 16 residues. In germline, CDR1 is MNHEY, CDR2 SMNVEV (reference sequence). CDR3 loop: CASSGRAGRGNYGYTF. DNA for the CDR3: TGTGCCAGCAGCGGAAGGGCAGGGAGGGGTAACTATGGCTACACCTTC.

The table lists this clonotype with a few counts. The V and J genes are TRBV11-2 and TRBJ2-2, with 13 bases fitting TRBD2. The CDR3 is made up of 20 amino acids. CDR1 and CDR2 (germline): SGHAT, FQNNGV. V lost 4 bases to trimming and J lost 3 bases; unmatched junction nucleotides: 14. The CDR3 nucleotides read TGTGCCAGCAGCTCCCCCGATCCGACTAGCGGGAGGTTCGACACCGGGGAGCTGTTTTTT. This gives the protein CASSSPDPTSGRFDTGELFF.

The V gene is TRBV12-3 or TRBV12-4, the J gene TRBJ2-2; the D gene is possibly TRBD2 (5 bases). V was cut by 10 bases and J by 7 bases, with 13 bases left in between. The length of the CDR3 is 12 residues. The CDR3 reads CANRRESGELFF. The CDR3 nucleotides read TGTGCCAACCGAAGGGAGAGCGGGGAGCTGTTTTTT.

This clonotype was found many times. The V call is TRBV6-5, the J call TRBJ2-1; 8 bases fit TRBD1. V was clipped by 2 bases and J by 6 bases; unmatched bases: 6. CDR1 is MNHEY and CDR2 is SVGAGI in the germline V gene. CDR3 size: 15 residues. DNA of the CDR3: TGTGCCAGCAGTTACAGGACAGGGTCTTTCAATGAGCAGTTCTTC. Its translation: CASSYRTGSFNEQFF.

The CDR3 loop reads CASSPSGAYSGSNQPQHF. The CDR3 DNA reads TGCGCCAGCAGCCCCTCTGGGGCCTACTCAGGGAGCAATCAGCCCCAGCATTTT. This chain connects TRBV5-1 to TRBJ1-5, with D perhaps TRBD1 (5 bases). V was shortened by 4 bases and J by 1 base, with 21 bases between the two germline ends. This CDR3 is built from 18 residues. Germline V CDR1 and CDR2: SGHRS, YFSETQ.

The chain recombines TRBV4-1 with TRBJ2-3, with TRBD2 as a possible D gene (5 bases). The CDR3 runs 15 residues. V was cut by 0 bases and J by 1 base, with 8 bases left in between. The V gene's germline CDR1 is MGHRA and CDR2 YSYEKL. This CDR3 reads CASSQDGVGTDTQYF. CDR3 coding DNA: TGCGCCAGCAGCCAAGACGGGGTTGGCACAGATACGCAGTATTTT.